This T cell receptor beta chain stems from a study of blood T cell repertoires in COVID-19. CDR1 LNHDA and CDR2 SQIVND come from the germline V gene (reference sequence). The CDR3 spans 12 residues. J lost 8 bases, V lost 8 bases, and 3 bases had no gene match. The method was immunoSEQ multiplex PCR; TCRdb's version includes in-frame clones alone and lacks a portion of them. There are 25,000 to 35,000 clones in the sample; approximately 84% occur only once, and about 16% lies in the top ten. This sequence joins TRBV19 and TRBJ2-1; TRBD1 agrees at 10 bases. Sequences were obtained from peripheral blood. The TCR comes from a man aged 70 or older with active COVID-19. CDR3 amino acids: CASGDRGYEQFF. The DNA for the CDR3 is TGTGCCAGTGGGGACAGGGGATATGAGCAGTTCTTC.